Below, one T cell receptor (beta chain) is given with its context. The antigen remains undetermined. This record belongs to a study of cytomegalovirus exposure and HLA in healthy donors. Study-wide context: The 90 to 150 validation repertoires, a later analysis reported, used the same platform as the roughly 660 repertoires from the first cohort.

This CDR3 comprises 13 residues. CDR1 and CDR2 from the germline V gene are SNHLY and FYNNEI. Deletions cut 4 bases from V and 7 bases from J, with 13 bases between. Donors came from a validation cohort of about 120 subjects, distinct from the first 666-subject cohort. Broader study findings: Altogether, 150 to 200 TCR beta chains were recorded as cytomegalovirus-associated. With high specificity and sensitivity, the classifier reportedly diagnosed cytomegalovirus status.

Sequencing used immunoSEQ multiplex PCR; TCRdb keeps in-frame clones, though not all of them. Altogether approximately 130,000 clones are present, around nine tenths being singletons, with the ten largest covering 1.5% to 2%. V is TRBV2 and J is TRBJ1-1; tentatively, D is TRBD1 (5 bases). This TCR came from a young woman in good health and CMV-seronegative. The source material was PBMCs. CDR3 sequence: CASSVGGFSEAFF. DNA for the CDR3: TGTGCCAGCAGTGTGGGGGGGTTTAGTGAAGCTTTCTTT.